Presented here are 30 T cell receptor beta chains from one specimen sequenced in a study of Tregs in tolerant kidney transplant recipients. The protocol was immunoSEQ multiplex PCR, while the TCRdb copy is restricted to in-frame clones and leaves out a portion. The repertoire includes about 110,000 clones, around 90% of them detected once, and roughly 0.31% sits in the top ten. The source was CD4+ T cells from blood, collected before the transplant. Receptors originate from a human donor who received a combined kidney and bone marrow transplant.

The chain carries TRBV5-1 and TRBJ2-2; 7 bases are shared with TRBD1. Trimming removed 4 bases from V and 4 bases from J; junction bases left unmatched: 7. CDR1 and CDR2 (germline): SGHRS, YFSETQ. The CDR3 covers 15 residues. CDR3 region: CASSRDREITGELFF. For the CDR3, the DNA is TGCGCCAGCAGCCGAGACAGGGAGATCACCGGGGAGCTGTTTTTT.

This sequence joins TRBV18 and TRBJ1-4; 8 bases fit TRBD1. Germline lookup yields CDR1 KGHSH and CDR2 LQKENI. The V and J ends lost 0 bases and 7 bases, in that order; junction bases with no gene match: 10. CDR3 size: 17 residues. CDR3 residues: CASSPPNTDREGEKLFF. The CDR3 DNA reads TGTGCCAGCTCACCACCCAATACGGACAGGGAGGGTGAAAAACTGTTTTTT.

This sequence joins TRBV7-2 and TRBJ1-5; the D is unclear. V was pared by 2 bases and J by 0 bases, with 11 bases between. The CDR3 consists of 16 residues. The germline CDR1 and CDR2 sequences are SGHTA and FQGNSA. CDR3 nucleotide sequence: TGTGCCAGCAGCTTAAGAGGTCCCCTTAGCAATCAGCCCCAGCATTTT. Amino acid sequence: CASSLRGPLSNQPQHF.

The chain carries TRBV6-6 and TRBJ2-5; maybe TRBD1 (6 bases). V lost 7 bases and J 0 bases, leaving 9 bases between the germline ends. This CDR3 region has 13 residues. CDR1 is MNHNY, CDR2 SVGAGI, per germline (reference sequence). The CDR3 nucleotides are TGTGCCAGCACCACAGGGTACCAAGAGACCCAGTACTTC. As protein: CASTTGYQETQYF.

The chain couples TRBV21-1 to TRBJ2-2; the table's D call, TRBD1, has no DNA check behind it. TRBV21-1 is a listed pseudogene. The CDR3 spans 14 residues. CDR3 loop: CASSNSGVTGELFF. The CDR3 DNA reads as TGTGCCAGCAGCAACTCAGGGGTCACCGGGGAGCTGTTTTTT.

V and J are TRBV29-1 and TRBJ1-2; 9 bases agree with TRBD1. The J segment lost 3 bases and the V segment lost 3 bases, leaving 5 bases of the junction unmatched. The germline gives CDR1 SQVTM, CDR2 ANQGSEA. The CDR3 contains 14 residues. The CDR3 loop reads CSVDETGGYYGYTF. As DNA, the CDR3 is TGCAGCGTTGATGAAACAGGGGGCTACTATGGCTACACCTTC.

The chain employs TRBV7-8 and TRBJ2-3; a possible D gene is TRBD2 (6 bases). The CDR3 sequence is 15 residues long. V was clipped by 5 bases and J by 6 bases, with 18 bases between them. CDR1 is SGHVS, CDR2 FQNEAQ, per germline. CDR3 nucleotides: TGTGCCAGCAGCCAGTACCACACTAGCTGGGATACGCAGTATTTT. Translation: CASSQYHTSWDTQYF.

This clone was picked up one time. This sequence joins TRBV6-5 and TRBJ1-5, with a possible D match to TRBD1 (5 bases). V lost 11 bases to trimming and J lost 4 bases, with 15 bases between them. The CDR3 consists of 13 residues. Germline V gives CDR1 MNHEY, CDR2 SVGAGI. DNA for the CDR3: TGTGCCGCTCTGGGGGGTCTGAATCAGCCCCAGCATTTT. It encodes CAALGGLNQPQHF.

This sequence joins TRBV21-1 and TRBJ1-3; TRBD1, the D gene given by the table, was not confirmed from the DNA. TRBV21-1 is listed as a pseudogene. The CDR3 covers 15 residues. The CDR3 DNA follows: TGTGCCAGCAGCAAAGTAGGGGGCGCTGGAAACACCATATATTTT. Protein: CASSKVGGAGNTIYF.

This sequence joins TRBV19 and TRBJ1-1, with D possibly being TRBD1 (5 bases). The CDR3 has 14 residues. Trimming shortened V by 3 bases and J by 0 bases, and 8 bases separated the two germline ends. From germline, CDR1 is LNHDA and CDR2 SQIVND (reference sequence). In DNA form, the CDR3 reads TGTGCCAGTAGTATCGGAGGGGTGAACACTGAAGCTTTCTTT. It translates to CASSIGGVNTEAFF.

The chain links TRBV6-5 to TRBJ1-1, with D possibly TRBD1 on 5 matching bases. Germline CDR1 is MNHEY and CDR2 is SVGAGI. The CDR3 loop spans 13 amino acids. Trimming left V 0 bases short and J 4 bases short, with 6 bases between. This CDR3 is CASSYSDSTEAFF. CDR3 in DNA: TGTGCCAGCAGTTACTCCGACAGCACTGAAGCTTTCTTT.

V usage is TRBV18 and J usage is TRBJ1-5; TRBD1 might be the D (6 bases). V was clipped by 6 bases and J by 7 bases, with 19 bases between them. Germline V gene sequence: CDR1 KGHSH, CDR2 LQKENI. The CDR3 spans 15 residues. The CDR3 nucleotides are TGTGCCAGCTCCCCCGGGGGGGGCTCGGGACAGCCCCAGCATTTT. Translating gives CASSPGGGSGQPQHF.

The chain is built from TRBV11-2 and TRBJ2-2; 7 nucleotides align to TRBD2. Germline CDR1 and CDR2: SGHAT and FQNNGV. CDR3 length equals 14 residues. The J segment lost 8 bases and the V segment lost 5 bases, leaving 8 bases of the junction unmatched. The CDR3 here is CASSRLWGGGELFF. DNA for the CDR3: TGTGCCAGCAGCCGCCTGTGGGGAGGGGGGGAGCTGTTTTTT.

The CDR3 protein is CASSPTDYRGGETQYF. CDR3 coding DNA: TGTGCCAGCAGTCCTACGGACTACAGGGGGGGCGAGACCCAGTACTTC. The chain couples TRBV27 to TRBJ2-5, with D possibly being TRBD1 (8 bases). Germline-derived CDR1 and CDR2 are MNHEY and SMNVEV (reference sequence). This CDR3 contains 16 residues. The V gene lost 5 bases and the J gene lost 5 bases, with 21 bases spanning the gap.

This chain joins TRBV11-2 and TRBJ1-4; the match to TRBD1 covers 11 bases. Trimming took 1 base from V and 7 from J; bases not matched to a gene: 2. The CDR3 extends over 15 amino acids. CDR1 is SGHAT and CDR2 is FQNNGV in the germline V gene. The CDR3 DNA sequence: TGTGCCAGCAGCTTAGGGACAGGGGGCGGTGAAAAACTGTTTTTT. This sequence encodes CASSLGTGGGEKLFF.

This chain uses TRBV5-6 with TRBJ1-5; TRBD1 matches 11 bases. J lost 2 bases, V lost 2 bases, and 3 bases had no gene match. The length of the CDR3 is 16 residues. Germline CDR1 SGHDT, CDR2 YYEEEE. The CDR3 loop reads CASSFGTGGGNQPQHF. The CDR3 coding sequence is TGTGCCAGCAGCTTTGGGACAGGGGGAGGCAATCAGCCCCAGCATTTT.

The chain is built from TRBV18 and TRBJ2-5, with 7 bases that match TRBD1. Per the germline V gene, CDR1 is KGHSH and CDR2 is LQKENI. V was pared by 0 bases and J by 5 bases, with 3 bases of the junction left unmatched. This CDR3 is built from 14 residues. CDR3 bases: TGTGCCAGCTCACCACCAACAGGGGACGAGACCCAGTACTTC. Protein product: CASSPPTGDETQYF.

V usage is TRBV7-2 and J usage is TRBJ2-7; D is uncertain. The CDR3 runs 13 residues. CDR1 and CDR2 (germline): SGHTA, FQGNSA. Trimming shortened V by 1 base and J by 0 bases, and 4 bases separated the two germline ends. DNA of the CDR3: TGTGCCAGCAGCTTAGGAGTCTCCTACGAGCAGTACTTC. Amino acid sequence: CASSLGVSYEQYF.

This clone has just one count. At the DNA level, this CDR3 is encoded by other sequences in the same sample as well. CDR3 in amino acids: CASSPRGPTDTQYF. DNA for the CDR3: TGTGCCAGCTCACCACGGGGGCCCACAGATACGCAGTATTTT. The V gene is TRBV18, the J gene TRBJ2-3; D possibly corresponds to TRBD1 (6 bases). The germline V gene encodes CDR1 KGHSH and CDR2 LQKENI. The CDR3 contains 14 residues. Trimming removed 1 base from V and 2 bases from J, with 7 bases in between.

The table lists this clone with a few counts. This chain uses TRBV10-1 with TRBJ2-7; 7 nucleotides match TRBD1. Looked up from germline, CDR1 is WNHNN and CDR2 is SYGVQD (reference sequence). The length of the CDR3 is 13 residues. V shed 4 bases, J shed 2 bases, and the junction held 2 bases outside the gene matches. The CDR3 sequence: CASSAGTAYEQYF. In nucleotides, the CDR3 is TGCGCCAGCAGTGCCGGGACAGCCTACGAGCAGTACTTC.

V is TRBV18 and J is TRBJ2-1; 10 bases align to TRBD2. V was clipped by 3 bases and J by 5 bases; unmatched bases: 10. CDR1 KGHSH and CDR2 LQKENI come from the germline V gene. The CDR3 length is 17 residues. CDR3 residues: CASSPRNGLAADNEQFF. CDR3 DNA: TGTGCCAGCTCACCGCGAAACGGACTAGCGGCGGACAATGAGCAGTTCTTC.

The DNA of the CDR3 is TGTGCCAGCAGCCAACCCACCGGGGAGGCCCTTGGGCAGTTCTTC. Encoded protein: CASSQPTGEALGQFF. The chain recombines TRBV14 with TRBJ2-1; D possibly corresponds to TRBD2 (6 bases). From germline, CDR1 is SGHDN and CDR2 FVKESK. The CDR3 contains 15 residues. The germline V and J ends were trimmed by 2 bases and 12 bases, with 20 bases remaining between them.

The chain is built from TRBV28 and TRBJ2-2; D unclear. The V end was cut by 3 bases, the J end by 2 bases, with 10 bases between. The CDR3 is made up of 15 amino acids. CDR1 is MDHEN, CDR2 SYDVKM, per germline. CDR3 in DNA: TGTGCCAGCAGTTTTGGCAGAATAAACACCGGGGAGCTGTTTTTT. Encoded protein: CASSFGRINTGELFF.

The rearrangement links TRBV11-2 to TRBJ2-1; possibly TRBD1 for D (5 bases). The V gene lost 5 bases and the J gene lost 9 bases, with 14 bases spanning the gap. The CDR3 extends over 13 amino acids. Germline assignment: CDR1 SGHAT and CDR2 FQNNGV. CDR3 region: CASSARQLSEQFF. CDR3 coding DNA: TGTGCCAGCAGCGCCCGACAGCTTAGTGAGCAGTTCTTC.

The chain links TRBV29-1 to TRBJ2-3; TRBD2 is a possible D gene (8 bases). This CDR3 is 15 amino acids long. Germline V gives CDR1 SQVTM, CDR2 ANQGSEA. V shed 2 bases and J shed 2 bases, with 14 bases lying between them. CDR3: CSVETREGATDTQYF. CDR3 DNA sequence: TGCAGCGTTGAAACACGGGAGGGGGCCACAGATACGCAGTATTTT.

V gene TRBV11-2 combines with J gene TRBJ1-1; D uncertain. The CDR3 is made up of 16 amino acids. Germline V CDR1 and CDR2: SGHAT, FQNNGV. Trimming removed 1 base from V and 2 bases from J, with 14 bases in between. The CDR3 nucleotides read TGTGCCAGCAGCTTAGGTGAAGGGAGGGTCAACACTGAAGCTTTCTTT. Its translation is CASSLGEGRVNTEAFF.

In DNA, the CDR3 is TGTGCCAGCAGCTTTGGGGCCTTTGAAGCTTTCTTT. Its translation is CASSFGAFEAFF. The chain is built from TRBV5-4 and TRBJ1-1; weak D call: TRBD1 (5 bases). The CDR3 consists of 12 residues. Germline V gene sequence: CDR1 SGHNT, CDR2 YYREEE (reference sequence). V shed 2 bases and J shed 7 bases, with 9 bases lying between them.

CDR3 amino acids: CASSFGGHSYEQYF. DNA for the CDR3: TGTGCCAGCAGCTTTGGAGGGCACTCCTACGAGCAGTACTTC. The rearrangement links TRBV7-2 to TRBJ2-7; weak D call: TRBD2 (6 bases). CDR3 length: 14 residues. V lost 3 bases, J lost 0 bases, and 9 bases lay in between. Per germline, CDR1 SGHTA and CDR2 FQGNSA.

This clone was detected once. The rearrangement links TRBV7-2 to TRBJ2-5, with TRBD1 matching over 7 bases. The V segment lost 9 bases and the J segment 0 bases; nucleotides outside the gene matches: 1. The CDR3 consists of 12 residues. Germline V gene data show CDR1 as SGHTA and CDR2 as FQGNSA. CDR3 residues: CASGTDQETQYF. In DNA, the CDR3 is TGTGCCAGTGGGACAGACCAAGAGACCCAGTACTTC.

The chain combines TRBV2 with TRBJ1-3; D is possibly TRBD1 (5 bases). CDR1 and CDR2 (germline): SNHLY, FYNNEI. The CDR3 consists of 12 residues. Trimming shortened V by 7 bases and J by 8 bases, and 12 bases separated the two germline ends. The CDR3 DNA reads TGTGCCAGCAACCGGGGGAGGGACACCATATATTTT. This translates into CASNRGRDTIYF.